This T cell receptor beta chain was captured by sequencing in a study of T-cell memory formation after mild COVID-19. CDR3 length equals 14 residues. The V and J ends lost 4 bases and 9 bases, in that order; junction bases with no gene match: 11. One entry per CDR3 protein results from TCRdb running MiXCR on the 5' RACE reads. The repertoire holds roughly 400,000 distinct CDR3 sequences, with 16% as singletons. The TCR sequence derives from a young man who had mild COVID-19 (a few samples of this study predate the infection). Cell type and time point are not known. The chain links TRBV12-3 or TRBV12-4 to TRBJ1-2; TRBD1 aligns across 7 bases. The sample was PBMCs or a T cell subset sorted from them (not recorded which). The CDR3 DNA reads as TGTGCCAGCAGTTCGAACAGGGGCTTGAGGAGCTACACCTTC. Protein: CASSSNRGLRSYTF.